One T cell receptor beta chain is described in this entry. The record originates from a study of blood T cell repertoires in COVID-19. Study summary: Acute and convalescent COVID-19 samples came from the United States, Italy and Spain.

The CDR3 spans 14 residues. Sequenced by immunoSEQ multiplex PCR; TCRdb stores in-frame clones only, minus some. The sample consists of about 370,000 clones, 70% to 90% of them appearing once. This TCR was sampled from a woman aged 30 to 39 with COVID-19, enrolled during active disease. Sequenced sample: peripheral blood. This rearrangement joins TRBV12-2 to TRBJ2-7; the D call TRBD1 from the table was never checked on the DNA. TRBV12-2 is deemed a pseudogene. CDR3 loop: CASRFPTGADEQYF. The CDR3 region has the DNA TGTGCAAGTCGATTCCCCACAGGGGCGGACGAGCAGTACTTC.